There are a few counts of the clone carrying this T cell receptor beta chain. What it binds is unknown. The data derive from a study of molecular identifiers for immune sequencing clone quantification. Overall study results and limits: Over 99% of effector molecules, yet under 1% of naive-cell molecules, were held by clones above 20 RNA copies. A single cell's spiked Jurkat TCR RNA was reportedly detectable among 950,000 to 1,000,000 naive cells.

The bulk TCR libraries were made with methods described before and with listed TCR primers. TCRdb called the PCR reads again in MiXCR, with one record for every CDR3 protein. The table has over 600,000 distinct CDR3 sequences, 15% to 20% seen once. Researchers sorted naive CD8 T cells as cells that were CD8+CD4-CCR7+CD45RA+. This CDR3 contains 16 residues. V trimming: 1 base; J trimming: 6 bases; junction bases outside the gene matches: 6. Per the germline V gene, CDR1 is LGHNA and CDR2 is YSLEER. The sequenced sample was naive CD8+ T cells from blood, with Jurkat cell RNA spiked in. The subset: FACS-sorted CD8+CD4-CCR7+CD45RA+ naive T cells. This chain connects TRBV4-3 to TRBJ1-4, with 9 bases aligning to TRBD1. The receptor was isolated from a human donor in good health. Some libraries in this study had Jurkat cell RNA spiked in. The CDR3 spells CASSQGTGVFDEKLFF. The CDR3 bases are TGCGCCAGCAGCCAAGGGACAGGGGTTTTCGATGAAAAACTGTTTTTT.